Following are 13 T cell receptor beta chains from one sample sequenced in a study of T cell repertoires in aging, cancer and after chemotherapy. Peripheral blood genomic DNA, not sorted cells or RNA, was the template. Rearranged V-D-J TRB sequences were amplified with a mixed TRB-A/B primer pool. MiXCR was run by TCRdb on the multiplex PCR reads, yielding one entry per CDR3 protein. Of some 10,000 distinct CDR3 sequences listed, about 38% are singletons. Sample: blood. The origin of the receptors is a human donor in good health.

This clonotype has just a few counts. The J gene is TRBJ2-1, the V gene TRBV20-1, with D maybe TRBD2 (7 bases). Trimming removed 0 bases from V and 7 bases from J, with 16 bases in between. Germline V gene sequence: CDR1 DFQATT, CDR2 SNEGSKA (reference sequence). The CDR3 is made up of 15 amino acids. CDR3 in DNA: TGCAGTGCTAGAGATGGGGGCGGGAGCGAGAATGAGCAGTTCTTC. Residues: CSARDGGGSENEQFF.

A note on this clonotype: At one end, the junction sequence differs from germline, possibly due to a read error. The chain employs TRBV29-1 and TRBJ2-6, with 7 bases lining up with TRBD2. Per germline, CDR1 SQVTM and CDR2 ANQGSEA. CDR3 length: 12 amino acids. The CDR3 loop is CSVEGGGNVLTF. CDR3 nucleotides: TGCAGCGTTGAAGGGGGGGGCAACGTCCTGACTTTC.

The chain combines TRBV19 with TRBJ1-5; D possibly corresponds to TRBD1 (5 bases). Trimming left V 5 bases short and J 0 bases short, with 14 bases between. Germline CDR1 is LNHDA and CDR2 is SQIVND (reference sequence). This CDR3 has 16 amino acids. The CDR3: CASSPRDGYSNQPQHF. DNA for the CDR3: TGTGCCAGTAGTCCCAGGGACGGATATAGCAATCAGCCCCAGCATTTT.

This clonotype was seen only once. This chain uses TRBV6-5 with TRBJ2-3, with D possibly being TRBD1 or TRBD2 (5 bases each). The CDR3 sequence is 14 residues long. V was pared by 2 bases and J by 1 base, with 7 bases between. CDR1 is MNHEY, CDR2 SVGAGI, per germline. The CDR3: CASSYVGRTDTQYF. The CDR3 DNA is TGTGCCAGCAGTTACGTGGGACGCACAGATACGCAGTATTTT.

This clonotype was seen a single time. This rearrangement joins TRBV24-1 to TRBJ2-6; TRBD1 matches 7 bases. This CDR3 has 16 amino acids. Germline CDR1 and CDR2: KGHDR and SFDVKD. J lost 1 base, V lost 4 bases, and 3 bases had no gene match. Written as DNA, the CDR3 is TGTGCCACCAGTGACGTACAGGGGTCTGGGGCCAACGTCCTGACTTTC. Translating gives CATSDVQGSGANVLTF.

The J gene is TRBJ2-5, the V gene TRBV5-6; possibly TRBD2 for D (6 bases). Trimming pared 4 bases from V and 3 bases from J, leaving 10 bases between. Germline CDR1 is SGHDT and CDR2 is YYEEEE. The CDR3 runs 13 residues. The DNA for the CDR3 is TGTGCCAGCAGCCGGGACTCCAAAGAGACCCAGTACTTC. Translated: CASSRDSKETQYF.

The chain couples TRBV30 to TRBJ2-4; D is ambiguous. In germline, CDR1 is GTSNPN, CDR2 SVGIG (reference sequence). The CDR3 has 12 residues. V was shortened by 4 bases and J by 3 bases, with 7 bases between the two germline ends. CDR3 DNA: TGTGCCTGGACCGATGACAAAAACATTCAGTACTTC. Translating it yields CAWTDDKNIQYF.

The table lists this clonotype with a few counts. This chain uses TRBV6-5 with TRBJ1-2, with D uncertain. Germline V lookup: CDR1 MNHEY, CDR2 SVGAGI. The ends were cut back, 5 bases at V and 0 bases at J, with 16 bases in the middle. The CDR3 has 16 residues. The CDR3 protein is CASSRQGSTTNYGYTF. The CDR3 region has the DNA TGTGCCAGCAGTCGCCAAGGCTCAACGACTAACTATGGCTACACCTTC.

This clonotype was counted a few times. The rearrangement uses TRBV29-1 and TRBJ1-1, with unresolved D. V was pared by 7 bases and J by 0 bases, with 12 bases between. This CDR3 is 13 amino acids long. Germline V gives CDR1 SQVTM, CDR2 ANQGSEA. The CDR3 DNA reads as TGCAGCGCTGAGGGCGCTATGAACACTGAAGCTTTCTTT. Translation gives CSAEGAMNTEAFF.

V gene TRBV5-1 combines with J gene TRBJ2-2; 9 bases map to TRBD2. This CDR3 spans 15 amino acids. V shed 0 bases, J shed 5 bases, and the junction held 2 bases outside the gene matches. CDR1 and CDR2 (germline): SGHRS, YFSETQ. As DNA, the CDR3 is TGCGCCAGCAGCTTGGTTCTAGCGGGAACCGGGGAGCTGTTTTTT. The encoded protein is CASSLVLAGTGELFF.

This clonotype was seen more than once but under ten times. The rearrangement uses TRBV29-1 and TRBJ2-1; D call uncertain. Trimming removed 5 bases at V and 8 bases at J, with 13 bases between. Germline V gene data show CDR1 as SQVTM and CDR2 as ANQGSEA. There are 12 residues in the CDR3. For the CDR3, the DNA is TGCAGCGTTTCTGCAATGGGGTATGAGCAGTTCTTC. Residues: CSVSAMGYEQFF.

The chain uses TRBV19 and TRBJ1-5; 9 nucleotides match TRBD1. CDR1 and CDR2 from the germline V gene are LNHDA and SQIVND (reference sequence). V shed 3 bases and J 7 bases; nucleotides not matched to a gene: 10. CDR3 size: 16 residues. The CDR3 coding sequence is TGTGCCAGTAGTATGAGGGACAGGGACGCGGGCCAGCCCCAGCATTTT. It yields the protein CASSMRDRDAGQPQHF.

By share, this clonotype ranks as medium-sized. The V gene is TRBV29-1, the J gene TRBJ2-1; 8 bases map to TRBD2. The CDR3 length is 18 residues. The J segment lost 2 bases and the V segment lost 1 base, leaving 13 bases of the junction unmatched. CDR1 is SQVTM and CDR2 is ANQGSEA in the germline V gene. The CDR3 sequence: CSVEGGDVRGLAYNEQFF. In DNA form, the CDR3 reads TGCAGCGTTGAAGGGGGCGACGTTAGGGGACTAGCCTACAATGAGCAGTTCTTC.